The next 8 T cell receptor beta chains were all read from a single sample in a study of T cell repertoires in cytomegalovirus infection. These receptors' antigens are unknown. TCRdb analysed the reads with MiXCR anew, one entry per CDR3 protein. The table records 700,000 to 900,000 distinct CDR3 sequences, 25% to 30% of them present only once. The sequenced sample was cultured CD8+ T cells from PBMCs, obtained from culture after CMV antigen stimulation. These receptors all stem from a human donor in good health (CMV status not recorded). Some clones in this sample may be carry-over from other donors' samples.

The CDR3 DNA reads as TGTGCCAGCAGTGACTATAGAAACCAAGAGACCCAGTACTTC. Translating it yields CASSDYRNQETQYF. This chain links TRBV6-1 with TRBJ2-5; D gene uncertain. The CDR3 is 14 residues long. In germline, CDR1 is MNHNS, CDR2 SASEGT. Trimming took 3 bases from V and 0 from J, leaving 8 bases between them.

This clonotype turned up a few times. This chain joins TRBV19 and TRBJ2-1, with a weak D call TRBD2 (5 bases). The V end lost 6 bases, the J end lost 0 bases, and 15 bases lay between the germline ends. Germline assignment: CDR1 LNHDA and CDR2 SQIVND (reference sequence). The CDR3 consists of 16 residues. In nucleotides, the CDR3 is TGTGCCAGTAGACTCCTAGGCGGGCTCTCCTACAATGAGCAGTTCTTC. Encoded protein: CASRLLGGLSYNEQFF.

The J gene is TRBJ1-5, the V gene TRBV7-8, with D uncertain. CDR1 SGHVS and CDR2 FQNEAQ come from the germline V gene. The CDR3 is 14 amino acids. Trimming took 5 bases from V and 5 from J, leaving 13 bases between them. CDR3 DNA: TGTGCCAGCAGCCCCCGCTTCGGGGATCAGCCCCAGCATTTT. Encoded protein: CASSPRFGDQPQHF.

This clonotype was seen a few times. V gene TRBV6-2 or TRBV6-3 combines with J gene TRBJ2-7; the D is unclear. CDR3 size: 12 residues. Germline CDR1 is MNHEY and CDR2 is SVGEGT. The V end was cut by 4 bases, the J end by 3 bases, with 7 bases between. In DNA form, the CDR3 reads TGTGCCAGCAGTTCGGACGTCTACGAGCAGTACGTC. Protein sequence: CASSSDVYEQYV.

This clonotype was detected once. The chain is built from TRBV7-9 and TRBJ2-1, with 8 bases identical to TRBD2. Trimming at V came to 5 bases and at J to 7 bases, leaving 16 bases not matched to a gene. The germline V gene has CDR1 SEHNR and CDR2 FQNEAQ (reference sequence). This CDR3 comprises 17 residues. This chain's CDR3 is CASSQQPGRGGLNEQFF. The CDR3 nucleotides read TGTGCCAGCAGCCAACAACCCGGGAGGGGGGGGCTAAATGAGCAGTTCTTC.

The table lists this clonotype with a few counts. The chain carries TRBV6-5 and TRBJ2-2; TRBD2 might be the D (7 bases). CDR1 MNHEY and CDR2 SVGAGI come from the germline V gene. V was clipped by 6 bases and J by 6 bases, with 23 bases between them. The CDR3 is 17 residues long. CDR3 loop: CASRLTGGGLVSGELFF. The CDR3 nucleotides are TGTGCCAGCAGACTCACTGGCGGGGGCCTCGTTTCCGGGGAGCTGTTTTTT.

As concerns this clonotype: At one of its ends the junction is not consistent with the germline gene, which may arise from a read error. The CDR3 reads CASSLEGSNQPQQF. The CDR3 nucleotides read TGTGCCAGCAGCTTAGAGGGCAGCAATCAGCCCCAGCAGTTT. V usage is TRBV7-4 and J usage is TRBJ1-5; D unclear. This CDR3 has 14 residues. Germline assignment: CDR1 SGHVT and CDR2 SQSDAQ.

Ten or more counts support this clonotype. This sequence joins TRBV7-8 and TRBJ2-7; D is undetermined. This CDR3 comprises 15 residues. Germline assignment: CDR1 SGHVS and CDR2 FQNEAQ. Trimming cost V 1 base and J 0 bases, with 10 bases left between them. CDR3 residues: CASSLVPGSSYEQYV. The CDR3 nucleotides are TGTGCCAGCAGCTTAGTCCCAGGTAGCTCCTACGAGCAGTACGTC.